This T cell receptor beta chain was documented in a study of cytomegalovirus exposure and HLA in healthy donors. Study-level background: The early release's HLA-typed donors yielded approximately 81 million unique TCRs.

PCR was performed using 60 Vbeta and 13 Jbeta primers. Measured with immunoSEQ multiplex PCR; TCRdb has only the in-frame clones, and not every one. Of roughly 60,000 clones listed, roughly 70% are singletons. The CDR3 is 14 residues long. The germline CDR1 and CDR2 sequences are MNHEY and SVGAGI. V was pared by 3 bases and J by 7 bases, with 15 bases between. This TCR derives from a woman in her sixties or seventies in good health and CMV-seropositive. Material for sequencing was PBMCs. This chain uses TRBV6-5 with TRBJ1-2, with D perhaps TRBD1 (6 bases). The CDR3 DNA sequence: TGTGCCAGCAGTTATACAGGGTTAGTGGGTGGCTACACCTTC. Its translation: CASSYTGLVGGYTF.